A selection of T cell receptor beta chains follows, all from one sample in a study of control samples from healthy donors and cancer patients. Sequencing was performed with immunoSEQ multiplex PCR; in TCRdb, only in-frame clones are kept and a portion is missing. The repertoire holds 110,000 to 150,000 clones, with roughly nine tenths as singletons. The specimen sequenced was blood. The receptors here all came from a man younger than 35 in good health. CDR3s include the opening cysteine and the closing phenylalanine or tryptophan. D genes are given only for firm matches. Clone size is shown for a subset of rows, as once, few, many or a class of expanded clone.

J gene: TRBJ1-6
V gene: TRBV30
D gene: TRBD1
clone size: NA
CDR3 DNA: TGTGCCTGGAGTGGAGAAGGGGGCTCTTCACCCCTCCACTTT
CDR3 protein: CAWSGEGGSSPLHF

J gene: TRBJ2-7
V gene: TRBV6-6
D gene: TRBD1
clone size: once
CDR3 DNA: TGTGCCAGCAGTTACTCCCCAGGGGGCTCCTACGAGCAGTACTTC
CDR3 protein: CASSYSPGGSYEQYF

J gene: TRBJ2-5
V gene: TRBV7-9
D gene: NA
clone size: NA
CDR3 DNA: TGTGCCAGCAGCCAAAGGGGGGGCTCCACCCTGTACCAAGAGACCCAGTACTTC
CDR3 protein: CASSQRGGSTLYQETQYF

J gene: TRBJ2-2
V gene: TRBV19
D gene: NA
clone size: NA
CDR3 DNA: TGTGCCAGTAGTATTGAGGCGAACACCGGGGAGCTGTTTTTT
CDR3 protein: CASSIEANTGELFF

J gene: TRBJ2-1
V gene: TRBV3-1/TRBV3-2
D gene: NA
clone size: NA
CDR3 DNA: TGTGCCAGCAGCCAAGCGTCAGGGGCCAATGAGCAGTTCTTC
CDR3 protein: CASSQASGANEQFF

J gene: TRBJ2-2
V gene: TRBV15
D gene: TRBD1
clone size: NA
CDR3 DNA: TGTGCCACCAGGGGGGACAGGGAGGATACCGGGGAGCTGTTTTTT
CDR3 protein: CATRGDREDTGELFF

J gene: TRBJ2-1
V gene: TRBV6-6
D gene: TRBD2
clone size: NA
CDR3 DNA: TGTGCCAGCAGTGCCGGGGGGGCCGGTGAGCAGTTCTTC
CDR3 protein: CASSAGGAGEQFF

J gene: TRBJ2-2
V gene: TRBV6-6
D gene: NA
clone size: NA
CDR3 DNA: TGTGCCAGCAGTTATCCGCCCGGGGAGCTGTTTTTT
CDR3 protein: CASSYPPGELFF

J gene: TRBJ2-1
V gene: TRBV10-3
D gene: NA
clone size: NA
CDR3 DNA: TGTGCCATCAGTGTCTCAGGGGGGACTCCTTTGGTGGGCAATGAGCAGTTCTTC
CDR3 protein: CAISVSGGTPLVGNEQFF

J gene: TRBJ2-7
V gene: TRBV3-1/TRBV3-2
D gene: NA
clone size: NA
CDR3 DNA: TGTGCCAGCAGCCAAGATCTCGGCGCGCCCTACGAGCAGTACTTC
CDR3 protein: CASSQDLGAPYEQYF

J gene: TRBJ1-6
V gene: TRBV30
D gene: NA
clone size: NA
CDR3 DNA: TGTGCCTGGATGGGGCCTCGGGAGAATTCACCCCTCCACTTT
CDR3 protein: CAWMGPRENSPLHF

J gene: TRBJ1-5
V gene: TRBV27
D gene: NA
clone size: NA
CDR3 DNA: TGTGCCAGCAGTTTAGGGGGGTGGCCTCAGCCCCAGCATTTT
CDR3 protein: CASSLGGWPQPQHF

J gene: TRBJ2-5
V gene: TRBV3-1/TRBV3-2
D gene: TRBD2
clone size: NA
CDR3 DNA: TGTGCCAGCAGCCAACGGTCTAGCGGGGCTCGGCAAGAGACCCAGTACTTC
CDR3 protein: CASSQRSSGARQETQYF

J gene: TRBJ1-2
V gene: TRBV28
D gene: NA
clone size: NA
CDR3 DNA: TGTGCCAGCACCCCAGGGGATCTCCGGGACGGACCAACACTTAACTATGGCTACACCTTC
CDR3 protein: CASTPGDLRDGPTLNYGYTF

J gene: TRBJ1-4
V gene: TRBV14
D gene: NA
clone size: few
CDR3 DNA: TGTGCCAGCAGCCAAAGGAACGCGCTTGAAAAACTGTTTTTT
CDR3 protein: CASSQRNALEKLFF

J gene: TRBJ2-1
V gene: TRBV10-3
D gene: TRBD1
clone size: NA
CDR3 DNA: TGTGCCATCAGCGCCACACAGGGGGCGCGCTACAATGAGCAGTTCTTC
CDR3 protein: CAISATQGARYNEQFF

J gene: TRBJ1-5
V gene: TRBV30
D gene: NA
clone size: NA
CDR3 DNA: TGTGCCTGGTCTGCTGTCCGTAATCAGCCCCAGCATTTT
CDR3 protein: CAWSAVRNQPQHF

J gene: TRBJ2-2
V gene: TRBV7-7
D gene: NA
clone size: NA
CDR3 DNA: TGTGCCAGCAGCTTAGGGCCCGGCACCGGGGAGCTGTTTTTT
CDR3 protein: CASSLGPGTGELFF

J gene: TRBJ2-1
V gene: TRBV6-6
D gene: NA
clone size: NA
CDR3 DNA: TGTGCCAGCAGTCCCGGCTCCTACCCAACCTCAACGCAGTTCTTC
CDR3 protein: CASSPGSYPTSTQFF

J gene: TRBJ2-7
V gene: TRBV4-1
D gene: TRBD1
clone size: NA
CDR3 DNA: TGCGCCAGCAGCCAGGGACAGGGGATAACCTACGAGCAGTACTTC
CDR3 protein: CASSQGQGITYEQYF

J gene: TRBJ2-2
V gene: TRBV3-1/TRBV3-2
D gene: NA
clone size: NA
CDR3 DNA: TGTGCCAGCAGCCATATTAATGGGGAGCTGTTTTTT
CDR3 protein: CASSHINGELFF

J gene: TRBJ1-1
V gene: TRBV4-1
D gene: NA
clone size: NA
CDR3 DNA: TGCGCCAGCAGCCAAGGGGCAGGCCCTGAAGCTTTCTTT
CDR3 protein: CASSQGAGPEAFF

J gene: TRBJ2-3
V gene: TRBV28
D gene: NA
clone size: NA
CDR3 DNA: TGTGCCAGCAGCGAATACACAGATACGCAGTATTTT
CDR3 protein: CASSEYTDTQYF

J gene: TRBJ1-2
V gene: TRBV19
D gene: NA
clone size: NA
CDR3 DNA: TGTGCCAGTAGGGGTTATGGCTACACCTTC
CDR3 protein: CASRGYGYTF

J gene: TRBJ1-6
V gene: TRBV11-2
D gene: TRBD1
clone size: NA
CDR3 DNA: TGTGCCAGCAGCTTAGGGGTAGGGGGCAATTCACCCCTCCACTTT
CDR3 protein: CASSLGVGGNSPLHF

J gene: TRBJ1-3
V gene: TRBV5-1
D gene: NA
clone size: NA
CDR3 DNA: TGCGCCAGCAGCTCAGACTCTGGAAACACCATATATTTT
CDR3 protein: CASSSDSGNTIYF

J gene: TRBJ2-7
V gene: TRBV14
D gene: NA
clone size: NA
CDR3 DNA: TGTGCCAGCAGCCAGGGCGCCGGCTCCTACGAGCAGTACTTC
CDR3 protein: CASSQGAGSYEQYF

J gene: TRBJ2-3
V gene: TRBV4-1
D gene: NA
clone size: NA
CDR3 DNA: TGCGCCAGCAGCCCCCCGGGACGGATCTCCACAGATACGCAGTATTTT
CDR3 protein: CASSPPGRISTDTQYF

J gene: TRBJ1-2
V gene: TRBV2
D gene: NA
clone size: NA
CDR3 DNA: TGTGCCAGCAGTGAAGGACGAACTAACTATGGCTACACCTTC
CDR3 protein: CASSEGRTNYGYTF

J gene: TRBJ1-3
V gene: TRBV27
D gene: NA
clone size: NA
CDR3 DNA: TGTGCCAGCAGTCAACAGGGAAGTGGGGTCTCTGGAAACACCATATATTTT
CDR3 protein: CASSQQGSGVSGNTIYF

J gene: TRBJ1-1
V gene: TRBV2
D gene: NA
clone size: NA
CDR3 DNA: TGTGCCAGCAGTGAGGCCGGGATGAACACTGAAGCTTTCTTT
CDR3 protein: CASSEAGMNTEAFF

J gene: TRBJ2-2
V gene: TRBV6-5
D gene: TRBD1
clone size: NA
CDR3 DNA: TGTGCCAGCAGAAGGACAGGGAGCACCGGGGAGCTGTTTTTT
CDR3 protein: CASRRTGSTGELFF

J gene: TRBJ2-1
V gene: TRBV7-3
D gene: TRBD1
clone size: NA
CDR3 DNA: TGTGCCAGCAGCTGGACCGACAGGGCATCCTACAATGAGCAGTTCTTC
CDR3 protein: CASSWTDRASYNEQFF